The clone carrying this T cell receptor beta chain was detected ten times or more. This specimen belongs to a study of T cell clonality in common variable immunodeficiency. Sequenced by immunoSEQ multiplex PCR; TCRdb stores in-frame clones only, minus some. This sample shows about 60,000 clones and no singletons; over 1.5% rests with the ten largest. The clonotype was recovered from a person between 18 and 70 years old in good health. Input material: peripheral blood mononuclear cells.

CDR3 sequence: CASSTTRGAMSYNEQFF. CDR3 DNA, as far as it was read: TGTGCCAGCAGTACTACGAGAGGAGCGATGAGCTACAATGAG. The chain uses TRBV6-2 or TRBV6-3 and TRBJ2-1; D is unresolved. Read sequence stops 3 residues before the CDR3 end, and the germline J gene provides the missing end. Trimming took 5 bases from V and 3 from J, leaving 20 bases between them. Germline V gives CDR1 MNHEY, CDR2 SVGEGT. CDR3 length: 17 amino acids.